This T cell receptor (beta chain) was identified in a study of blood T cell repertoires in COVID-19. For the study at large: COVID-19 samples collected from the United States, Italy and Spain covered acute and convalescent phases. In each case, the material was cDNA or gDNA derived from T cells, B-cell-depleted T cells, or PBMCs.

The ends lost 4 bases at V and 8 bases at J; junction bases unmatched: 6. The V gene's germline CDR1 is MNHEY and CDR2 SVGAGI. The CDR3 is 13 residues long. The authors' processing: The authors estimated nucleated cell counts from reference gene primer amplification. Repertoires were generated with immunoSEQ multiplex PCR, while TCRdb's copy carries only in-frame clones and drops some. V, J and clone size were drawn from that table, and D and trimming were deduced from the DNA. The sample consists of about 76,000 clones, 70% to 90% of them appearing once. The clonotype was recovered from a man aged 55 to 70 with COVID-19, enrolled during active disease. Sample: peripheral blood. The chain joins TRBV6-5 to TRBJ1-1; 8 bases are shared with TRBD1. CDR3 residues: CASSSIRDREAFF. The DNA of the CDR3 is TGTGCCAGCAGTTCTATACGGGACAGGGAAGCTTTCTTT.